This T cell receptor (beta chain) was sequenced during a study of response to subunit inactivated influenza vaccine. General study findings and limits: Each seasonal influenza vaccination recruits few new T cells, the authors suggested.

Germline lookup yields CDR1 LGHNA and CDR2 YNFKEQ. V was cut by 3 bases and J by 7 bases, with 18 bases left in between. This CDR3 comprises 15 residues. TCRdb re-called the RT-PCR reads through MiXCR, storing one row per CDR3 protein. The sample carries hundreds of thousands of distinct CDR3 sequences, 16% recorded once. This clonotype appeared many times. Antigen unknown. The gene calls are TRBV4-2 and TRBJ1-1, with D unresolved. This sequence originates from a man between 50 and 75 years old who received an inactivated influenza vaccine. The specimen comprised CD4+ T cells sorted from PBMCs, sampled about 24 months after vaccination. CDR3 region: CASSHQWTGLIEAFF. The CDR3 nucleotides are TGTGCCAGCAGCCATCAATGGACCGGCTTGATTGAAGCTTTCTTT.